Presented here are 28 T cell receptor beta chains from one specimen sequenced in a study of cytomegalovirus exposure and HLA in healthy donors. The study ran its PCR with 60 Vbeta and 13 Jbeta primers. TCRdb's copy holds only in-frame clones and misses some; the assay was immunoSEQ multiplex PCR. This table has about 120,000 clones, about 15% appearing once. Sequencing was carried out using PBMCs. All receptors come from a female donor in good health and CMV-seropositive.

The chain couples TRBV2 to TRBJ2-7, with D tentatively TRBD2 (7 bases). CDR3 length equals 16 residues. CDR1 and CDR2 from the germline V gene are SNHLY and FYNNEI. Trimming removed 0 bases at V and 2 bases at J, with 14 bases between. CDR3 nucleotides: TGTGCCAGCAGTGAAGCGCTGTGGGGGGGCCCCTACGAGCAGTACTTC. Translating it yields CASSEALWGGPYEQYF.

This clone was counted between two and nine times. The chain has TRBV6-6 and TRBJ2-7, with D uncertain. CDR1 and CDR2 (germline): MNHNY, SVGAGI (reference sequence). The CDR3 has 13 amino acids. V shed 6 bases and J shed 0 bases, with 9 bases lying between them. CDR3 coding DNA: TGTGCCAGCAGCCTCGACAACTCCTACGAGCAGTACTTC. Translating gives CASSLDNSYEQYF.

This clone turned up a few times. The rearrangement uses TRBV28 and TRBJ2-7; the D gene is possibly TRBD2 (6 bases). The CDR3 has 13 residues. V was cut by 6 bases and J by 6 bases, with 15 bases left in between. From germline, CDR1 is MDHEN and CDR2 SYDVKM. CDR3 in amino acids: CASSGTSFPEQYF. CDR3 sequence (DNA): TGTGCCAGCAGCGGAACTAGCTTTCCCGAGCAGTACTTC.

The J gene is TRBJ2-1, the V gene TRBV5-1; the match to TRBD2 covers 9 bases. The CDR3 length is 15 residues. Germline CDR1 reads SGHRS; CDR2 reads YFSETQ. V was pared by 1 base and J by 4 bases, with 3 bases of the junction left unmatched. The CDR3 nucleotides are TGCGCCAGCAGCTTGAGCGGGGGGACGTACAATGAGCAGTTCTTC. It translates to CASSLSGGTYNEQFF.

This clone was observed a few times. CDR3 sequence (DNA): TGTGCCAGCAGTACTCTAACCGGGACAGGGTTTTTTGAACGTGGCTACACCTTC. Amino acid sequence: CASSTLTGTGFFERGYTF. The chain recombines TRBV27 with TRBJ1-2, with 9 bases identical to TRBD1. The length of the CDR3 is 18 residues. The V and J ends lost 5 bases and 7 bases, in that order; junction bases with no gene match: 20. Germline assignment: CDR1 MNHEY and CDR2 SMNVEV (reference sequence).

The CDR3 coding sequence is TGTGCCAGCAGTTTATTGGCCGGGACAGGGGGGGAAAAAGAATTCCAAGAGACCCAGTACTTC. Protein: CASSLLAGTGGEKEFQETQYF. This chain uses TRBV27 with TRBJ2-5, with 11 bases identical to TRBD1. V was clipped by 1 base and J by 1 base; unmatched bases: 17. There are 21 residues in the CDR3. Germline V lookup: CDR1 MNHEY, CDR2 SMNVEV (reference sequence).

J is TRBJ1-3 and V is TRBV10-3; D remains unclear. Germline V gene sequence: CDR1 ENHRY, CDR2 SYGVKD. The CDR3 is 13 residues long. V was pared by 5 bases and J by 0 bases, with 5 bases between. The CDR3 sequence: CAISSSSGNTIYF. The CDR3 DNA follows: TGTGCCATCAGTTCTAGCTCTGGAAACACCATATATTTT.

In its sample, this clone was seen a few times. This rearrangement joins TRBV4-2 to TRBJ1-2; TRBD1 matches at 8 bases. The CDR3 runs to 16 residues. CDR1 LGHNA and CDR2 YNFKEQ come from the germline V gene. Trimming at V came to 8 bases and at J to 0 bases, leaving 11 bases not matched to a gene. The DNA of the CDR3 is TGTGCCAGCTCCTCGCAGGGGGCCATCCCTAACTATGGCTACACCTTC. It codes for CASSSQGAIPNYGYTF.

This clone turned up a few times. The chain is built from TRBV5-6 and TRBJ2-3, with TRBD1 identical over 9 bases. Trimming removed 1 base from V and 5 bases from J; junction bases left unmatched: 5. Germline V gene data show CDR1 as SGHDT and CDR2 as YYEEEE. This CDR3 comprises 15 residues. This CDR3 is CASSLIWTGEDTQYF. The CDR3 DNA sequence: TGTGCCAGCAGCTTGATATGGACAGGGGAAGATACGCAGTATTTT.

This clone has a handful of counts. The chain carries TRBV9 and TRBJ2-2, with 13 positions matching TRBD2. From germline, CDR1 is SGDLS and CDR2 YYNGEE. CDR3 length equals 15 residues. Trimming at V came to 3 bases and at J to 7 bases, leaving 3 bases not matched to a gene. In DNA form, the CDR3 reads TGTGCCAGCAGCGGGACTAGCGGGAGTCTCGGGGAGCTGTTTTTT. This sequence encodes CASSGTSGSLGELFF.

This sequence joins TRBV9 and TRBJ1-1, with no clear D. Germline assignment: CDR1 SGDLS and CDR2 YYNGEE. Deletions cut 0 bases from V and 5 bases from J, with 14 bases between. There are 15 residues in the CDR3. CDR3 region: CASSVVSPAGTEAFF. The DNA of the CDR3 is TGTGCCAGCAGCGTAGTTAGTCCAGCGGGGACTGAAGCTTTCTTT.

This clone was seen more than once but under ten times. The CDR3, as DNA: TGTGCCAGCAGTTCGCTCGGGGGGAGCGCAGATACGCAGTATTTT. It is translated as CASSSLGGSADTQYF. This rearrangement joins TRBV27 to TRBJ2-3; 7 nucleotides line up with TRBD2. Germline V gene data show CDR1 as MNHEY and CDR2 as SMNVEV (reference sequence). The CDR3 totals 15 residues. Trimming took 4 bases from V and 4 from J; bases not matched to a gene: 8.

The table lists this clone with a few counts. The rearrangement links TRBV28 to TRBJ1-4; D is uncertain. V lost 6 bases and J 4 bases, leaving 15 bases between the germline ends. Germline lookup yields CDR1 MDHEN and CDR2 SYDVKM. CDR3 length equals 15 residues. CDR3 in DNA: TGTGCCAGCAGCGATCAGGCCCAGGTTAATGAAAAACTGTTTTTT. Protein: CASSDQAQVNEKLFF.

This clone was counted between two and nine times. Other nucleotide sequences from this sample produce the same CDR3. This chain connects TRBV30 to TRBJ2-1; no firm D call. Germline assignment: CDR1 GTSNPN and CDR2 SVGIG (reference sequence). V lost 0 bases and J lost 7, with 7 bases in between. The CDR3 spans 12 residues. The CDR3 coding sequence is TGTGCCTGGAGTGTCAGAGGAAATGAGCAGTTCTTC. It yields the protein CAWSVRGNEQFF. Combining the CDR3 with reference TRBV30 and TRBJ2-1 gives the whole variable domain SQTIHQWPATLVQPVGSPLSLECTVEGTSNPNLYWYRQAAGRGLQLLFYSVGIGQISSEVPQNLSASRPQDRQFILSSKKLLLSDSGFYLCAWSVRGNEQFFGPGTRLTVL.

This chain links TRBV29-1 with TRBJ2-3; D gene uncertain. Germline-derived CDR1 and CDR2 are SQVTM and ANQGSEA. Trimming took 4 bases from V and 4 from J, leaving 15 bases between them. The CDR3 length is 14 residues. The CDR3 loop reads CSVVSSSSADTQYF. CDR3 nucleotide sequence: TGCAGCGTTGTTTCCTCTTCCTCGGCAGATACGCAGTATTTT.

This clone showed up just a few times. The rearrangement joins TRBV7-9 to TRBJ1-1; D unclear. The CDR3 runs 15 residues. V was pared by 1 base and J by 4 bases, with 13 bases between. Germline V CDR1 and CDR2: SEHNR, FQNEAQ (reference sequence). The CDR3 region is CASSLELWRPTEAFF. CDR3 nucleotides: TGTGCCAGCAGCTTAGAACTCTGGAGGCCCACTGAAGCTTTCTTT.

J is TRBJ2-5 and V is TRBV12-5, with D possibly matching TRBD1 (5 bases). V lost 1 base and J lost 2, with 5 bases in between. This CDR3 region has 13 residues. Germline V gives CDR1 LGHNT, CDR2 FRNRAP. The CDR3 loop is CASGLGQQETQYF. CDR3 bases: TGTGCTAGTGGTTTGGGACAGCAAGAGACCCAGTACTTC.

This chain uses TRBV7-7 with TRBJ2-1; 8 bases fit TRBD2. This CDR3 comprises 16 residues. The V gene's germline CDR1 is SSHAT and CDR2 FNYEAQ (reference sequence). The J segment lost 4 bases and the V segment lost 0 bases, leaving 5 bases of the junction unmatched. The CDR3 DNA reads as TGTGCCAGCAGCTTAGCGTCTGCGGGGGGTTACAATGAGCAGTTCTTC. It is translated as CASSLASAGGYNEQFF.

A word on this clone: The same CDR3 is also encoded by other DNA sequences in this sample. The J gene is TRBJ1-1, the V gene TRBV30; 7 nucleotides match TRBD1. This CDR3 spans 13 amino acids. Germline V gives CDR1 GTSNPN, CDR2 SVGIG (reference sequence). J was trimmed by 2 bases and V by 1 base; bases with no gene match: 1. The CDR3 loop reads CAWSGQGNTEAFF. The CDR3 DNA is TGTGCCTGGAGTGGACAGGGAAACACTGAAGCTTTCTTT.

This clone was counted between two and nine times. V and J are TRBV30 and TRBJ1-1; no definite D call. Germline assignment: CDR1 GTSNPN and CDR2 SVGIG (reference sequence). CDR3 length: 15 residues. V was shortened by 0 bases and J by 1 base, with 12 bases between the two germline ends. CDR3 loop: CAWSVFLGKNTEAFF. For the CDR3, the DNA is TGTGCCTGGAGTGTATTTCTCGGGAAGAACACTGAAGCTTTCTTT.

The table lists this clone with a few counts. The chain carries TRBV5-6 and TRBJ1-1; TRBD1 is a possible D gene (5 bases). There are 15 residues in the CDR3. Germline V CDR1 and CDR2: SGHDT, YYEEEE. V shed 0 bases and J shed 4 bases, with 13 bases lying between them. The CDR3: CASSLGSRGGTEAFF. DNA of the CDR3: TGTGCCAGCAGCTTGGGGTCTCGCGGGGGCACTGAAGCTTTCTTT.

In DNA, the CDR3 is TGTGCCAGTAGTGGTTTTTCGCGAGACAGGGTGCAGTTCTTC. Protein sequence: CASSGFSRDRVQFF. The chain couples TRBV19 to TRBJ2-1; TRBD1 matches at 7 bases. Germline V CDR1 and CDR2: LNHDA, SQIVND (reference sequence). The junction had 13 bases not matched to a gene; V was cut back by 5 bases and J by 12 bases. CDR3 length: 14 residues.

J is TRBJ2-5 and V is TRBV7-2, with 10 nucleotides matching TRBD2. J gave up 5 bases and V 4 bases, and 7 bases lay outside the gene matches. The CDR3 is 15 residues long. Germline loops: CDR1 SGHTA, CDR2 FQGNSA. In DNA form, the CDR3 reads TGTGCCAGCAGCTGGCAGCGGGGGGGAGGGGAGACCCAGTACTTC. Amino acid sequence: CASSWQRGGGETQYF.

This clone showed up just a few times. The CDR3 loop is CASSLAGTRTGELFF. CDR3 sequence (DNA): TGTGCCAGCAGCTTAGCAGGGACAAGGACCGGGGAGCTGTTTTTT. The chain has TRBV7-9 and TRBJ2-2; a possible D gene is TRBD1 (6 bases). The CDR3 runs to 15 residues. With 0 bases removed from V and 5 bases from J, the gap between germline ends came to 10 bases. The germline gives CDR1 SEHNR, CDR2 FQNEAQ (reference sequence).

The chain is built from TRBV30 and TRBJ1-6, with a tentative D call TRBD1 (5 bases). The CDR3 covers 16 residues. Germline assignment: CDR1 GTSNPN and CDR2 SVGIG (reference sequence). The V end lost 8 bases, the J end lost 1 base, and 18 bases lay between the germline ends. The DNA of the CDR3 is TGTGCCGGAAACCTGGGACTTAGTTCCTATAATTCACCCCTCCACTTT. Its protein is CAGNLGLSSYNSPLHF. Full variable domain (outside the CDR3, taken from reference TRBV30 and TRBJ1-6): SQTIHQWPATLVQPVGSPLSLECTVEGTSNPNLYWYRQAAGRGLQLLFYSVGIGQISSEVPQNLSASRPQDRQFILSSKKLLLSDSGFYLCAGNLGLSSYNSPLHFGNGTRLTVT.

This clone has more than one count but fewer than ten. V and J are TRBV9 and TRBJ1-6; D gene uncertain. CDR1 SGDLS and CDR2 YYNGEE come from the germline V gene. CDR3 length: 16 residues. Trimming pared 0 bases from V and 4 bases from J, leaving 11 bases between. The CDR3, as DNA: TGTGCCAGCAGCGTAGGCCCGGGGAGATATAATTCACCCCTCCACTTT. Its protein product is CASSVGPGRYNSPLHF.

This clone was seen a handful of times. CDR3 DNA: TGTGCCTGGAGTACAGGGACCGGGGAGCTGTTTTTT. Its translation is CAWSTGTGELFF. The V gene is TRBV30, the J gene TRBJ2-2; D possibly corresponds to TRBD1 (6 bases). CDR1 and CDR2 (germline): GTSNPN, SVGIG (reference sequence). The length of the CDR3 is 12 residues. Between the trimmed V and J ends, which lost 2 bases and 5 bases, there was a span of 6 bases.

This clone was seen a handful of times. The junction does not match germline at one end; this may be a read error. The genes are TRBV13 and TRBJ2-7, with D possibly matching TRBD1 (5 bases). CDR1 and CDR2 (germline): PRHDT, FYEKMQ (reference sequence). CDR3 size: 9 residues. CDR3 nucleotide sequence: TGTGCCAGCAGCTCGGACACGAACTTC. Translating it yields CASSSDTNF.